A selection of T cell receptor beta chains follows, all from one sample in a study of human versus mouse CDR3 diversity and MHC coevolution. Repertoires were generated with immunoSEQ multiplex PCR, while TCRdb's copy carries only in-frame clones and drops some. The table lists about 83,000 clones, roughly 90% of them singletons, with about 0.14% in the top ten. The sequenced material came from naive CD4+ T cells from blood. Receptor source: a person aged 25 to 75 in good health. CDR3s include the opening cysteine and the closing phenylalanine or tryptophan. D genes are given only for firm matches. A row's size may be missing; if present it is once, few, many or a size class.

d_gene: TRBD1; v_gene: TRBV7-9; abundance: .; j_gene: TRBJ1-1; CDR3nt: TGTGCCAGCAGCTTTAGTACAGGGGCTCGGGGCACTGAAGCTTTCTTT; CDR3aa: CASSFSTGARGTEAFF
d_gene: .; v_gene: TRBV10-3; abundance: .; j_gene: TRBJ1-1; CDR3nt: TGTGCCATCAGTGAGGCCATGAGGAACACTGAAGCTTTCTTT; CDR3aa: CAISEAMRNTEAFF
d_gene: .; v_gene: TRBV19; abundance: .; j_gene: TRBJ1-1; CDR3nt: TGTGCCAGTAGTATAGTCCGGGAAACTGAAGCTTTCTTT; CDR3aa: CASSIVRETEAFF
d_gene: TRBD2; v_gene: TRBV5-4; abundance: .; j_gene: TRBJ2-5; CDR3nt: TGTGCCAGCAGCCCGACGGGGGGAACGGAGACCCAGTACTTC; CDR3aa: CASSPTGGTETQYF
d_gene: TRBD2; v_gene: TRBV18; abundance: .; j_gene: TRBJ2-3; CDR3nt: TGTGCCAGCTCACCACCGTCGGGGGGTCAAGATACGCAGTATTTT; CDR3aa: CASSPPSGGQDTQYF
d_gene: TRBD2; v_gene: TRBV10-3; abundance: .; j_gene: TRBJ2-1; CDR3nt: TGTGCCATCAGCGGGACTAGCGGGAGTGGTGAGCAGTTCTTC; CDR3aa: CAISGTSGSGEQFF
d_gene: .; v_gene: TRBV6-5; abundance: .; j_gene: TRBJ1-1; CDR3nt: TGTGCCAGCAGTTACTTGGGGAGGATGAACACTGAAGCTTTCTTT; CDR3aa: CASSYLGRMNTEAFF
d_gene: .; v_gene: TRBV11-2; abundance: .; j_gene: TRBJ2-7; CDR3nt: TGTGCCAGCAGCTTAGACGGCAGGGATTTTCCCTACGAGCAGTACTTC; CDR3aa: CASSLDGRDFPYEQYF
d_gene: TRBD1; v_gene: TRBV11-2; abundance: .; j_gene: TRBJ2-7; CDR3nt: TGTGCCAGCAGATCCGGGACAGGTCAATACGAGCAGTACTTC; CDR3aa: CASRSGTGQYEQYF
d_gene: TRBD2; v_gene: TRBV4-1; abundance: once; j_gene: TRBJ2-1; CDR3nt: TGCGCCAGCAGCCAAGGAATAGCGGGGGAAAAGGGGAATGAGCAGTTCTTC; CDR3aa: CASSQGIAGEKGNEQFF
d_gene: .; v_gene: TRBV6-1; abundance: .; j_gene: TRBJ1-4; CDR3nt: TGTGCCAGCAGTGAACGCTCCGACTATAATGAAAAACTGTTTTTT; CDR3aa: CASSERSDYNEKLFF
d_gene: .; v_gene: TRBV19; abundance: .; j_gene: TRBJ2-5; CDR3nt: TGTGCCAGTAGTATAAATGGAGGTTGGGAGACCCAGTACTTC; CDR3aa: CASSINGGWETQYF
d_gene: TRBD1; v_gene: TRBV7-8; abundance: .; j_gene: TRBJ1-2; CDR3nt: TGTGCCAGCAGAAGCACATCGCGAGGGGGCGATGGCTACACCTTC; CDR3aa: CASRSTSRGGDGYTF
d_gene: .; v_gene: TRBV6-5; abundance: once; j_gene: TRBJ2-1; CDR3nt: TGTGCCAGCAGGCCCCGGGAGATATTTTACAATGAGCAGTTCTTC; CDR3aa: CASRPREIFYNEQFF
d_gene: .; v_gene: TRBV10-3; abundance: .; j_gene: TRBJ1-1; CDR3nt: TGTGCCATCAGGGGTGGGGCGGTGAACACTGAAGCTTTCTTT; CDR3aa: CAIRGGAVNTEAFF
d_gene: .; v_gene: TRBV4-2; abundance: .; j_gene: TRBJ1-1; CDR3nt: TGTGCCAGCAGTTCGGACACCTCCCGGACTGAAGCTTTCTTT; CDR3aa: CASSSDTSRTEAFF
d_gene: .; v_gene: TRBV2; abundance: .; j_gene: TRBJ2-2; CDR3nt: TGTGCCAGCACTCCGAGGATGAGGGCTTCGAACACCGGGGAGCTGTTTTTT; CDR3aa: CASTPRMRASNTGELFF
d_gene: TRBD2; v_gene: TRBV5-1; abundance: .; j_gene: TRBJ2-5; CDR3nt: TGCGCCAGCAGCCGGGGGGGGAGAGGGTCCGAGACCCAGTACTTC; CDR3aa: CASSRGGRGSETQYF
d_gene: .; v_gene: TRBV30; abundance: few; j_gene: TRBJ2-1; CDR3nt: TGTGCCTGGAACTTAATGGGGCACAATGAGCAGTTCTTC; CDR3aa: CAWNLMGHNEQFF
d_gene: TRBD1; v_gene: TRBV18; abundance: .; j_gene: TRBJ2-7; CDR3nt: TGTGCCAGCTCACCACCGGCAGGGACAGGTCCCTACGAGCAGTACTTC; CDR3aa: CASSPPAGTGPYEQYF
d_gene: TRBD1; v_gene: TRBV2; abundance: .; j_gene: TRBJ1-1; CDR3nt: TGTGCCAGCAGTGGGGTACAGGGGTGGTGGACTGAAGCTTTCTTT; CDR3aa: CASSGVQGWWTEAFF
d_gene: .; v_gene: TRBV25-1; abundance: .; j_gene: TRBJ2-2; CDR3nt: TGTGCCAGCAGTGAGTTCGGGGGATACACCGGGGAGCTGTTTTTT; CDR3aa: CASSEFGGYTGELFF
d_gene: .; v_gene: TRBV7-9; abundance: .; j_gene: TRBJ1-4; CDR3nt: TGTGCCAGCAGCTTTGGGGGCGGGAGTGAAAAACTGTTTTTT; CDR3aa: CASSFGGGSEKLFF
d_gene: TRBD1; v_gene: TRBV6-5; abundance: .; j_gene: TRBJ1-4; CDR3nt: TGTGCCAGCAGTCAGACAGGGTTTAATGAAAAACTGTTTTTT; CDR3aa: CASSQTGFNEKLFF
d_gene: TRBD1; v_gene: TRBV28; abundance: .; j_gene: TRBJ2-5; CDR3nt: TGTGCCACCTCCGGCAGGGGGCTGGGAGAGACCCAGTACTTC; CDR3aa: CATSGRGLGETQYF
d_gene: .; v_gene: TRBV28; abundance: few; j_gene: TRBJ1-5; CDR3nt: TGTGCCAGCAGCACGACAGGTGTCAATCAGCCCCAGCATTTT; CDR3aa: CASSTTGVNQPQHF
d_gene: TRBD1; v_gene: TRBV5-1; abundance: .; j_gene: TRBJ2-1; CDR3nt: TGCGCCAGCAGCTTGTCGGGACAGGGATTACACAATGAGCAGTTCTTC; CDR3aa: CASSLSGQGLHNEQFF
d_gene: TRBD1; v_gene: TRBV5-6; abundance: .; j_gene: TRBJ1-1; CDR3nt: TGTGCCAGCAGAGGGACAGGGAACACTGAAGCTTTCTTT; CDR3aa: CASRGTGNTEAFF
d_gene: .; v_gene: TRBV19; abundance: .; j_gene: TRBJ2-6; CDR3nt: TGTGCCAGTAATCCCCAGGACACCCTAATTAGCTCTGGGGCCAACGTCCTGACTTTC; CDR3aa: CASNPQDTLISSGANVLTF
d_gene: TRBD2; v_gene: TRBV5-4; abundance: .; j_gene: TRBJ2-1; CDR3nt: TGTGCCAGCAGCTTGGAACTAGCGGGCCACAATGAGCAGTTCTTC; CDR3aa: CASSLELAGHNEQFF
d_gene: .; v_gene: TRBV6-5; abundance: .; j_gene: TRBJ1-2; CDR3nt: TGTGCCAGCAGGGTTACAGGCGCTGGAGGCTACACCTTC; CDR3aa: CASRVTGAGGYTF
d_gene: TRBD2; v_gene: TRBV11-2; abundance: .; j_gene: TRBJ2-1; CDR3nt: TGTGCCAGCAGCTTAGGGACTAGCTCCTACAATGAGCAGTTCTTC; CDR3aa: CASSLGTSSYNEQFF
d_gene: .; v_gene: TRBV28; abundance: .; j_gene: TRBJ2-1; CDR3nt: TGTGCCAGCAGTTTAGGTGGACTACAGGAGCAGTTCTTC; CDR3aa: CASSLGGLQEQFF
d_gene: .; v_gene: TRBV5-4; abundance: .; j_gene: TRBJ2-1; CDR3nt: TGTGCCAGCAGCTTCCAGGGCTCCTACAATGAGCAGTTCTTC; CDR3aa: CASSFQGSYNEQFF
d_gene: TRBD1; v_gene: TRBV6-5; abundance: few; j_gene: TRBJ1-6; CDR3nt: TGTGCCAGCAGTTACTCCAGGGGGTACGCCTCACCCCTCCACTTT; CDR3aa: CASSYSRGYASPLHF
d_gene: TRBD1; v_gene: TRBV9; abundance: .; j_gene: TRBJ2-7; CDR3nt: TGTGCCAGCAGCGATGACAGGGGGGCCTACGAGCAGTACTTC; CDR3aa: CASSDDRGAYEQYF
d_gene: .; v_gene: TRBV5-1; abundance: .; j_gene: TRBJ2-2; CDR3nt: TGCGCCAGCAGCTTCAGGGTTTCCCCCGGGGAGCTGTTTTTT; CDR3aa: CASSFRVSPGELFF
d_gene: TRBD1; v_gene: TRBV10-1; abundance: .; j_gene: TRBJ2-7; CDR3nt: TGCGCCAGCAGGAGCGACAGGGACAGCGCCTACGAGCAGTACTTC; CDR3aa: CASRSDRDSAYEQYF
d_gene: .; v_gene: TRBV19; abundance: .; j_gene: TRBJ2-6; CDR3nt: TGTGCCAGTAGTATAGCATCCCCCGCGTTAGGGGCCAACGTCCTGACTTTC; CDR3aa: CASSIASPALGANVLTF
d_gene: .; v_gene: TRBV19; abundance: .; j_gene: TRBJ1-1; CDR3nt: TGTGCCAGTAGTATAGACCGGACAGTTGAAGCTTTCTTT; CDR3aa: CASSIDRTVEAFF
d_gene: TRBD1; v_gene: TRBV30; abundance: .; j_gene: TRBJ1-2; CDR3nt: TGTGCCACTATCCCCGGGACAGCGCTTACCCGGTATGGCTACACCTTC; CDR3aa: CATIPGTALTRYGYTF
d_gene: TRBD1; v_gene: TRBV5-1; abundance: .; j_gene: TRBJ1-1; CDR3nt: TGCGCCAGCAGTCAAGACAGGGGCCTCACTGAAGCTTTCTTT; CDR3aa: CASSQDRGLTEAFF
d_gene: .; v_gene: TRBV10-3; abundance: .; j_gene: TRBJ2-1; CDR3nt: TGTGCCATCAAGGATAGCACCGATGAGCAGTTCTTC; CDR3aa: CAIKDSTDEQFF
d_gene: .; v_gene: TRBV4-2; abundance: .; j_gene: TRBJ2-1; CDR3nt: TGTGCCAGCACCTCAGAGGCGAGGGTTGAGCAGTTCTTC; CDR3aa: CASTSEARVEQFF